This T cell receptor beta chain stems from a study of T cells in Graves' hyperthyroidism and ophthalmopathy. Study-level findings and limits: Onset of ophthalmopathy came a median roughly 6.9 months after the model predicted it.

Germline values: CDR1 LGHDT, CDR2 YNNKEL (reference sequence). This CDR3 is built from 15 residues. The V end was cut by 4 bases, the J end by 5 bases, with 17 bases between. Any patient presenting with uncontrolled infection, other autoimmune disease, pregnancy or lactation was left out. This clonotype was observed at least ten times. What it binds is unknown. TCR beta CDR3 regions were amplified from RNA transcripts. TCR CDR3 regions were first amplified by RT-PCR with HTBI primers. A single record per CDR3 protein comes from TCRdb applying MiXCR to the multiplex PCR reads. Here the sample spans around 450,000 distinct CDR3 sequences, around a sixth being singletons.

The receptor comes from a woman under 30 with Graves' hyperthyroidism. The chain recombines TRBV3-1 with TRBJ2-5, with a weak D call TRBD1 (5 bases). Sequenced sample: blood. The CDR3 loop is CASSRNKGPSETQYF. In nucleotides, the CDR3 is TGTGCCAGCAGCCGCAATAAGGGGCCTTCGGAGACCCAGTACTTC.